This T cell receptor (beta chain) was retrieved from a study of shared clonotypes between healthy human individuals. Study-wide findings and caveats: The diversity represented, both genetic and in exposure history, was limited by few donors. Only blood was sampled, and tissue TCR repertoires likely differ from blood ones.

This CDR3 is built from 17 residues. After removal of 3 bases from V and 0 bases from J, the junction contained 6 bases not matched to a gene. In germline, CDR1 is KGHSH, CDR2 LQKENI. The method was immunoSEQ multiplex PCR; TCRdb's version includes in-frame clones alone and lacks a portion of them. This table holds roughly 500,000 clones, 96% found once. In regard to this clone: Its specificity is not known.

This receptor was taken from a woman aged 30 to 39 in good health. Sequencing was done on a sample of naive CD4+ T cells sorted from blood. Subset denoted: CD45RA+ positively selected. V usage is TRBV18 and J usage is TRBJ2-7; 12 bases match TRBD2. The CDR3 DNA reads TGTGCCAGCTCACCGAACTCGACTAGCGGGAGCTCCTACGAGCAGTACTTC. It codes for CASSPNSTSGSSYEQYF.